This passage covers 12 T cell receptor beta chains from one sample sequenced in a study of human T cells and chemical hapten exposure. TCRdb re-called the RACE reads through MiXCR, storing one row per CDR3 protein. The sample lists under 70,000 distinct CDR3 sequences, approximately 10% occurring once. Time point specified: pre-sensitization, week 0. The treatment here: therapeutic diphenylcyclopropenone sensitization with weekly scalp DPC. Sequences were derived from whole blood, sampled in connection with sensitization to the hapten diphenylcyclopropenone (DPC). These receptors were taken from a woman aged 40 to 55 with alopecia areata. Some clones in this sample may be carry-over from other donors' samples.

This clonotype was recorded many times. This chain's CDR3 is CASSPGTDYEQYF. The DNA for the CDR3 is TGTGCCAGCTCACCGGGGACAGACTACGAGCAGTACTTC. The chain recombines TRBV18 with TRBJ2-7; 7 positions match TRBD1. The CDR3 extends over 13 amino acids. V was pared by 3 bases and J by 3 bases, with 2 bases of the junction left unmatched. Germline lookup yields CDR1 KGHSH and CDR2 LQKENI.

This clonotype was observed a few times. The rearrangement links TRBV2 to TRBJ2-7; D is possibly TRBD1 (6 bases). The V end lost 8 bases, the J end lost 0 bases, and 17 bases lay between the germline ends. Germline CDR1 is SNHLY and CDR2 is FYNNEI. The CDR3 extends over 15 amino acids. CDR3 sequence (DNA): TGTGCCAGCCTCCAGGGGATTTTGAGCTCCTACGAGCAGTACTTC. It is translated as CASLQGILSSYEQYF.

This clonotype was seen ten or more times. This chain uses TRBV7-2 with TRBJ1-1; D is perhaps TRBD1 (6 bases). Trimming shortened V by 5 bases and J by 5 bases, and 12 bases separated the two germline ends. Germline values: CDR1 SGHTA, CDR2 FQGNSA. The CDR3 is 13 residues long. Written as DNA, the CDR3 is TGTGCCAGCAGCCTAAACAGGGTGACTGAAGCTTTCTTT. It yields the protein CASSLNRVTEAFF.

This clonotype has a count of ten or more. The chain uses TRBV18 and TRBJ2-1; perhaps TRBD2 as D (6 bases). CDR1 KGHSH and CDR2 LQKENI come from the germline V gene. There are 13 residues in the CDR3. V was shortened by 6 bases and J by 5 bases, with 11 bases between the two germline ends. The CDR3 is CASSLTSHNEQFF. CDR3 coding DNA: TGTGCCAGCTCGCTTACTAGCCACAATGAGCAGTTCTTC.

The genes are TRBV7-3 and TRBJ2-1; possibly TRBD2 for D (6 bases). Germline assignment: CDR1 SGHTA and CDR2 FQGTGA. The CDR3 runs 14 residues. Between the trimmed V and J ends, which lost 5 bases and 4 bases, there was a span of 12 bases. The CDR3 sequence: CASSPGTGYNEQFF. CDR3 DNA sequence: TGTGCCAGCAGCCCCGGGACTGGTTACAATGAGCAGTTCTTC. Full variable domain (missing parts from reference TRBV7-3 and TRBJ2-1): GAGVSQTPSNKVTEKGKYVELRCDPISGHTALYWYRQSLGQGPEFLIYFQGTGAADDSGLPNDRFFAVRPEGSVSTLKIQRTERGDSAVYLCASSPGTGYNEQFFGPGTRLTVL.

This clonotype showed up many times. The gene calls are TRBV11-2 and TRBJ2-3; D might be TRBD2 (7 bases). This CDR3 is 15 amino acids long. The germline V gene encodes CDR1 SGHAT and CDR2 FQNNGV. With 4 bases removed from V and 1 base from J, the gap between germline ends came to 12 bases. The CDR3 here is CASSSLGGGTDTQYF. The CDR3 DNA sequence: TGTGCCAGCAGCTCCCTAGGGGGGGGCACAGATACGCAGTATTTT.

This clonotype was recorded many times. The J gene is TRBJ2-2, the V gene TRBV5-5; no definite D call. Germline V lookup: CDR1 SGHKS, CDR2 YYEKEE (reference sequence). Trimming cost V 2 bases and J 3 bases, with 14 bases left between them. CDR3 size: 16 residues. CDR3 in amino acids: CASSFSTVGYTGELFF. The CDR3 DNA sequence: TGTGCCAGCAGCTTTTCAACCGTGGGGTACACCGGGGAGCTGTTTTTT. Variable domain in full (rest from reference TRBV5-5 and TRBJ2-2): DAGVTQSPTHLIKTRGQQVTLRCSPISGHKSVSWYQQVLGQGPQFIFQYYEKEERGRGNFPDRFSARQFPNYSSELNVNALLLGDSALYLCASSFSTVGYTGELFFGEGSRLTVL.

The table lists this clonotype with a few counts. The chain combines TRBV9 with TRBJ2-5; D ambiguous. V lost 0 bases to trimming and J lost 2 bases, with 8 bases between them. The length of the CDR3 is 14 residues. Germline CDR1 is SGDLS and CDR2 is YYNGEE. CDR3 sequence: CASSVEAEQETQYF. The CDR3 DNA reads TGTGCCAGCAGCGTAGAGGCGGAGCAAGAGACCCAGTACTTC.

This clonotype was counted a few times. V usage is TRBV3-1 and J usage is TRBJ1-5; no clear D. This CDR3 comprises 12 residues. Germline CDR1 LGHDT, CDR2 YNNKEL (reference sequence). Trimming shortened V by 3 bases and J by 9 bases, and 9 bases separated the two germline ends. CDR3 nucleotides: TGTGCCAGCAGCCAGGGAGGGCGGCCCCAGCATTTT. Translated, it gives CASSQGGRPQHF.

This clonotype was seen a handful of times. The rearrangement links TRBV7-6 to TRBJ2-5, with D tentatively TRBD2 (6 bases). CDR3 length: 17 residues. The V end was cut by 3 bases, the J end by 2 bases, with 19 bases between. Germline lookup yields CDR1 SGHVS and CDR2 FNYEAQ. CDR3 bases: TGTGCCAGCAGCTTTAGAGGAAAACTAGCTCTACAAGAGACCCAGTACTTC. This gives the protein CASSFRGKLALQETQYF.

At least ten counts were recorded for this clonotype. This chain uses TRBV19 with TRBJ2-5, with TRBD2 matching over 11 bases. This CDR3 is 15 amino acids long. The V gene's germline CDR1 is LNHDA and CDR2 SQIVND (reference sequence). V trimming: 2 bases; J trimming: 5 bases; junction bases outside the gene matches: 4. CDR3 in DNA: TGTGCCAGTAGTATATCGACTAGCGGGATGGAGACCCAGTACTTC. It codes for CASSISTSGMETQYF.

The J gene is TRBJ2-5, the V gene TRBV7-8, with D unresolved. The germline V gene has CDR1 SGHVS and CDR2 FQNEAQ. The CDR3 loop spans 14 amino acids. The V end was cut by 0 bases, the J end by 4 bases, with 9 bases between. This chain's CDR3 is CASSLAEFLETQYF. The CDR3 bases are TGTGCCAGCAGCTTAGCTGAGTTTCTAGAGACCCAGTACTTC.